Listed below are T cell receptor beta chains from one sample, sequenced in a study of CD8+CD57+ T cells in acquired aplastic anemia. TCRdb ran MiXCR on the reads and lists one entry per CDR3 protein. The sample lists hundreds of thousands of distinct CDR3 sequences, around 45% occurring once. Input material: sorted CD4+, CD8+, or CD8+CD57+ T cells (not recorded which) from PBMCs. The source of these receptors is a human donor with aplastic anemia. Each CDR3 is given with its conserved first and last residue. The D gene is left open where the match is weak. Where a row states a size, it is once, few, many or the class of an expanded clone; other rows omit it.

CDR3 | DNA | V | size | D | J
CASSRDRQGPIPYGYTF | TGTGCCAGCAGCCGAGACCGACAGGGGCCAATACCCTATGGCTACACCTTC | TRBV3-1 | few | TRBD1 | TRBJ1-2
CATSRDWPIGTGDQPRHF | TGTGCCACCAGCAGAGATTGGCCTATAGGGACAGGGGATCAGCCCCGGCATTTT | TRBV15 | - | TRBD1 | TRBJ1-5
CATSGGQTNEKLFF | TGTGCCACCAGTGGGGGACAGACTAATGAAAAACTGTTTTTT | TRBV24-1 | - | TRBD1 | TRBJ1-4
CATSDGVGGYEQYF | TGTGCCACCAGTGATGGGGTCGGGGGCTACGAGCAGTACTTC | TRBV15 | - | - | TRBJ2-7
CASSYGGVGTDTQYF | TGCGCCAGCAGCTACGGTGGGGTGGGGACAGATACGCAGTATTTT | TRBV5-1 | - | - | TRBJ2-3
CASSQERGNPYEQYF | TGCGCCAGCAGCCAAGAAAGAGGGAACCCCTACGAGCAGTACTTC | TRBV4-3 | - | - | TRBJ2-7
CAISLGTVPQSYGYTF | TGTGCCATCAGCCTCGGGACAGTACCGCAAAGCTATGGCTACACCTTC | TRBV10-3 | - | TRBD1 | TRBJ1-2
CASSLEVQQQNTEAFF | TGTGCCAGCAGCTTAGAAGTGCAGCAACAAAACACTGAAGCTTTCTTT | TRBV7-3 | - | - | TRBJ1-1
CASSEQGFGYEQYF | TGTGCCAGCAGTGAGCAGGGCTTCGGCTACGAGCAGTACTTC | TRBV2 | - | - | TRBJ2-7
CASSVDRYSYNEQFF | TGTGCCAGCAGCGTAGACAGATACTCCTACAATGAGCAGTTCTTC | TRBV9 | many | - | TRBJ2-1
CASSQDTSAIETQYF | TGCGCCAGCAGCCAAGACACTAGCGCGATCGAGACCCAGTACTTC | TRBV4-1 | many | TRBD2 | TRBJ2-5
CASRPPGQNHEQYF | TGTGCCAGCAGGCCTCCGGGACAGAACCACGAGCAGTACTTC | TRBV27 | - | TRBD1 | TRBJ2-7
CASSFDSLNYGYTF | TGCGCCAGCAGCTTCGACAGCCTCAACTATGGCTACACCTTC | TRBV7-9 | - | - | TRBJ1-2
CASSSSNEQYF | TGTGCCAGCAGCTCGTCCAATGAGCAGTACTTC | TRBV5-1 | few | - | TRBJ2-7
CASSDSDGDGYTF | TGTGCCAGCAGTGACTCAGACGGGGATGGCTACACCTTC | TRBV6-4 | many | - | TRBJ1-2
CASSITENYNEQFF | TGTGCCAGCAGCATTACAGAAAACTACAATGAGCAGTTCTTC | TRBV7-9 | many | - | TRBJ2-1
CASRRPSLREQYF | TGTGCCAGCAGGAGACCATCCCTAAGGGAGCAGTACTTC | TRBV28 | - | - | TRBJ2-7
CSVPIPAGYGYTF | TGCAGCGTTCCTATACCCGCGGGGTATGGCTACACCTTC | TRBV29-1 | few | - | TRBJ1-2
CASSYYRDISYNSPLHF | TGTGCCAGCAGTTACTACCGGGACATCTCCTATAATTCACCCCTCCACTTT | TRBV27 | - | - | TRBJ1-6
CAWQGLGGNTIYF | TGTGCCTGGCAGGGTCTCGGTGGAAACACCATATATTTT | TRBV30 | - | - | TRBJ1-3
CATKGEGDSYEQYF | TGTGCCACCAAAGGTGAGGGGGACTCCTACGAGCAGTACTTC | TRBV24-1 | - | - | TRBJ2-7
CASSLGVQGRFTDTQYF | TGTGCCAGCAGCTTAGGTGTACAGGGTCGCTTCACAGATACGCAGTATTTT | TRBV7-3 | many | - | TRBJ2-3
CASSVILKGAYGYTF | TGTGCCAGCAGCGTAATCCTTAAAGGGGCCTATGGCTACACCTTC | TRBV7-9 | many | - | TRBJ1-2
CASSEGGHSPFGYTF | TGTGCCAGCAGTGAGGGGGGACATAGCCCCTTTGGCTACACCTTC | TRBV7-9 | many | - | TRBJ1-2
CATSRARVDLSYEQYF | TGTGCCACCAGCAGAGCGCGCGTGGACCTATCCTACGAGCAGTACTTC | TRBV15 | - | - | TRBJ2-7
CASSQRGGSTDTQYF | TGCGCCAGCAGCCAGCGGGGGGGCAGCACAGATACGCAGTATTTT | TRBV5-1 | many | TRBD2 | TRBJ2-3
CASSPSGTVGSPLHF | TGTGCCAGCAGCCCGAGTGGGACGGTGGGTTCACCCCTCCACTTT | TRBV7-2 | - | - | TRBJ1-6
CASSEAGLADTQYF | TGTGCCAGCAGTGAAGCGGGACTGGCAGATACGCAGTATTTT | TRBV25-1 | - | - | TRBJ2-3
CAISGRDTEAFF | TGTGCCATCAGTGGACGTGACACTGAAGCTTTCTTT | TRBV10-3 | once | - | TRBJ1-1
CASSIGSALNTEAFF | TGTGCCAGTAGTATTGGGTCAGCCCTGAACACTGAAGCTTTCTTT | TRBV19 | many | - | TRBJ1-1
CSELAGTSYEQYF | TGCAGCGAGCTAGCCGGGACATCCTACGAGCAGTACTTC | TRBV29-1 | once | - | TRBJ2-7
CASSLSRRAGANVLTF | TGTGCCAGCAGCCTATCGCGGAGGGCTGGGGCCAACGTCCTGACTTTC | TRBV7-2 | - | - | TRBJ2-6
CASSVVQNTEAFF | TGTGCCAGCAGCGTAGTCCAGAACACTGAAGCTTTCTTT | TRBV9 | - | - | TRBJ1-1
CASSSSPTSGGTDTQYF | TGTGCCAGCAGCTCATCTCCTACTAGCGGGGGGACAGATACGCAGTATTTT | TRBV7-3 | many | TRBD2 | TRBJ2-3
CSAAILAEINEQFF | TGCAGTGCAGCTATACTAGCGGAGATCAATGAGCAGTTCTTC | TRBV20-1 | many | TRBD2 | TRBJ2-1
CSAPADLGTRYQETQYF | TGCAGTGCCCCCGCTGATTTAGGGACCAGGTACCAAGAGACCCAGTACTTC | TRBV20-1 | many | - | TRBJ2-5
CASKGSRYAGYTF | TGTGCCAGCAAAGGATCACGCTATGCGGGCTACACCTTC | TRBV27 | - | - | TRBJ1-2
CASSEKGTDSGNTIYF | TGTGCCAGCAGTGAGAAAGGGACGGACTCTGGAAACACCATATATTTT | TRBV6-6 | many | - | TRBJ1-3
CASSESWGLGANVLTF | TGCGCCAGCAGTGAGTCGTGGGGGCTCGGGGCCAACGTCCTGACTTTC | TRBV10-2 | - | - | TRBJ2-6
CASSLRVSRTGSLGDTEAFF | TGTGCCAGCAGTCTGCGTGTTAGCAGGACAGGTTCACTTGGCGACACTGAAGCTTTCTTT | TRBV27 | - | TRBD1 | TRBJ1-1
CASSDRDMNTEAFF | TGTGCCAGCAGCGACAGGGACATGAACACTGAAGCTTTCTTT | TRBV7-9 | many | TRBD1 | TRBJ1-1
CASRRNTGAFF | TGTGCCAGTCGCAGGAACACTGGAGCTTTCTTT | TRBV6-6 | few | - | TRBJ1-1
CASSPRTGDANTGELFF | TGTGCCAGCAGCCCTAGAACAGGGGACGCGAACACCGGGGAGCTGTTTTTT | TRBV7-6 | many | TRBD1 | TRBJ2-2
CASSERGPGAYF | TGTGCCAGCAGTGAACGGGGGCCAGGGGCGTACTTC | TRBV2 | few | - | TRBJ2-7
CASSESSSYNEQFF | TGTGCCAGCAGTGAATCAAGCTCCTACAATGAGCAGTTCTTC | TRBV25-1 | few | - | TRBJ2-1
CATSSPLLSANQPQHF | TGTGCCACCAGCAGTCCTCTTCTTTCGGCGAATCAGCCCCAGCATTTT | TRBV15 | many | - | TRBJ1-5
CAQQRNYGYTF | TGTGCCCAGCAGCGAAACTATGGCTACACCTTC | TRBV7-2 | - | - | TRBJ1-2
CASSITRYNEQFF | TGTGCCAGTAGTATTACACGGTACAATGAGCAGTTCTTC | TRBV19 | many | - | TRBJ2-1
CASSYAEGRSYNSPLHF | TGCGCCAGCAGTTACGCGGAGGGACGCTCCTATAATTCACCCCTCCACTTT | TRBV10-1 | - | - | TRBJ1-6